The 25 T cell receptor beta chains below come from one sample, sequenced in a study of blood T cells in healthy people across ages. A sample-barcoded 5' primer and a J-beta primer mix were used in a second PCR of about 6 to 11 cycles. Each CDR3 protein gets one entry after TCRdb re-called the 5' RACE reads with MiXCR. Here the sample spans almost 1 million distinct CDR3 sequences, roughly 51% being singletons. Source material: blood. These receptors all stem from a woman aged 55-69 years in good health.

This clonotype was counted between two and nine times. Being one base from a much bigger clone, this may be a read error. V is TRBV3-1 and J is TRBJ2-3, with TRBD2 matching 8 bases. The CDR3 is made up of 15 amino acids. V was clipped by 2 bases and J by 4 bases; unmatched bases: 5. The germline gives CDR1 LGHDT, CDR2 YNNKEL (reference sequence). The CDR3: CASSQRETSADTQYF. The CDR3 coding sequence is TGTGCCAGCAGCCAACGGGAGACTAGCGCAGATACGCAGTATTTT.

The gene calls are TRBV10-3 and TRBJ2-1; D uncertain. CDR1 is ENHRY, CDR2 SYGVKD, per germline. Trimming shortened V by 1 base and J by 7 bases, and 5 bases separated the two germline ends. The CDR3 is made up of 12 amino acids. CDR3 amino acids: CAISEWANEQFF. CDR3 bases: TGTGCCATCAGTGAGTGGGCGAATGAGCAGTTCTTC.

This clonotype was seen more than once but under ten times. CDR3 in amino acids: CSVDGRALSVLTF. The CDR3 DNA is TGCAGCGTTGATGGCAGGGCACTATCCGTCCTGACTTTC. The chain links TRBV29-1 to TRBJ2-6, with D perhaps TRBD1 (5 bases). CDR1 and CDR2 from the germline V gene are SQVTM and ANQGSEA. Trimming took 3 bases from V and 12 from J, leaving 15 bases between them. The CDR3 extends over 13 amino acids.

This clonotype appeared a few times. This CDR3 is CSAPSYSGPDTQYF. The CDR3 coding sequence is TGCAGTGCCCCATCATATAGCGGGCCAGATACGCAGTATTTT. V is TRBV20-1 and J is TRBJ2-3; 7 bases agree with TRBD2. Trimming cost V 6 bases and J 4 bases; bases outside gene matches: 10. CDR3 size: 14 residues. Per germline, CDR1 DFQATT and CDR2 SNEGSKA (reference sequence).

Concerning this clonotype: The junction differs from germline at one of its ends, possibly a read error. CDR3 amino acids: CASSGGARTASTDTQNF. The CDR3, as DNA: TGTGCCAGCAGTGGGGGGGCCCGGACTGCTAGCACAGATACGCAGAATTTT. The rearrangement links TRBV2 to TRBJ2-3; either TRBD1 or TRBD2 may fit D (6 bases each). CDR1 is SNHLY and CDR2 is FYNNEI in the germline V gene. The CDR3 has 17 residues.

The V gene is TRBV28, the J gene TRBJ2-1, with 7 nucleotides matching TRBD1. With the DNA end fitting TRBJ2-7 better, the J assignment may be wrong. From germline, CDR1 is MDHEN and CDR2 SYDVKM. The CDR3 spans 16 residues. The CDR3 DNA sequence: TGTGCCAGCAGCCTTAGATCGGACAGGCACTACAATGAGCAGTACTTC. It yields the protein CASSLRSDRHYNEQYF.

This clonotype has more than one count but fewer than ten. The chain couples TRBV6-5 to TRBJ1-1; D is ambiguous. Trimming took off 5 bases at V and 0 bases at J, with 10 bases between the two ends. CDR3 length: 14 amino acids. The germline CDR1 and CDR2 sequences are MNHEY and SVGAGI. The chain's CDR3 is CASSEAPLNTEAFF. The CDR3 bases are TGTGCCAGCAGTGAAGCACCGTTGAACACTGAAGCTTTCTTT.

This clonotype has just a few counts. V gene TRBV10-3 combines with J gene TRBJ2-7; 9 bases fit TRBD2. V was pared by 2 bases and J by 3 bases, with 5 bases of the junction left unmatched. Per germline, CDR1 ENHRY and CDR2 SYGVKD. CDR3 length equals 15 residues. Here the CDR3 reads CAISEGAGGLYEQYF. DNA for the CDR3: TGTGCCATCAGTGAGGGAGCGGGAGGACTCTACGAGCAGTACTTC.

The genes are TRBV12-3 or TRBV12-4 and TRBJ1-1; D not resolved. The germline V and J ends were trimmed by 8 bases and 3 bases, with 13 bases remaining between them. CDR3 length: 13 residues. The CDR3 region is CASCTGWDTEAFF. CDR3 bases: TGTGCCAGCTGTACGGGCTGGGACACTGAAGCTTTCTTT.

With regard to this clonotype: Given a much more abundant clone one base away, this may be a read error. The V gene is TRBV7-8, the J gene TRBJ2-5; D is uncertain. Germline CDR1 SGHVS, CDR2 FQNEAQ. This CDR3 has 14 residues. The CDR3 loop is CASSLARYQETRYF. The DNA of the CDR3 is TGTGCCAGCAGCTTAGCGCGCTACCAAGAGACCCGGTACTTC.

This clonotype was picked up a small number of times. The chain has TRBV4-2 and TRBJ2-5; no reliable D call. The CDR3 sequence is 13 residues long. The germline gives CDR1 LGHNA, CDR2 YNFKEQ. Trimming stripped 2 bases from V and 6 bases from J, with 10 bases between. The CDR3 DNA reads TGTGCCAGCAGCCAATGGGAATCACAGACCCAGTACTTC. This codes for CASSQWESQTQYF.

The rearrangement uses TRBV2 and TRBJ2-3, with D possibly TRBD1 on 7 matching bases. In germline, CDR1 is SNHLY, CDR2 FYNNEI. CDR3 length equals 21 residues. V was pared by 0 bases and J by 0 bases, with 25 bases between. The CDR3 spells CASSEARPGGPLFFSTDTQYF. In nucleotides, the CDR3 is TGTGCCAGCAGTGAAGCCCGGCCAGGGGGGCCCTTATTCTTTAGCACAGATACGCAGTATTTT.

This sequence joins TRBV15 and TRBJ2-1; 7 bases are a match to TRBD1. Germline CDR1 LNHNV, CDR2 YYDKDF (reference sequence). V was clipped by 6 bases and J by 2 bases; unmatched bases: 7. The CDR3 runs 15 residues. CDR3 bases: TGTGCCACCAGACTAGACAGGGCTACCTACAATGAGCAGTTCTTC. Its protein is CATRLDRATYNEQFF.

This clonotype was counted only a few times. The V call is TRBV29-1, the J call TRBJ2-5; no definite D call. The germline V gene has CDR1 SQVTM and CDR2 ANQGSEA. This CDR3 has 12 amino acids. V shed 8 bases and J shed 4 bases, with 14 bases lying between them. The CDR3 sequence: CSIGRPGETQYF. As DNA, the CDR3 is TGCAGCATAGGCCGGCCGGGAGAGACCCAGTACTTC. Full variable domain (rest looked up from reference TRBV29-1 and TRBJ2-5): SAVISQKPSRDICQRGTSLTIQCQVDSQVTMMFWYRQQPGQSLTLIATANQGSEATYESGFVIDKFPISRPNLTFSTLTVSNMSPEDSSIYLCSIGRPGETQYFGPGTRLLVL.

This chain connects TRBV27 to TRBJ2-4; 9 bases are shared with TRBD1. Losses at the gene ends were 5 bases for V and 3 bases for J; bases not matched to a gene: 5. The CDR3 sequence is 15 residues long. Germline assignment: CDR1 MNHEY and CDR2 SMNVEV (reference sequence). DNA of the CDR3: TGTGCCAGCAGTAAGAGACAGGGGGTCAAAAACATTCAGTACTTC. Residues: CASSKRQGVKNIQYF.

This clonotype was detected only a few times. The chain recombines TRBV4-1 with TRBJ2-5, with D perhaps matching TRBD1 (8 bases). Trimming took 1 base from V and 2 from J, leaving 14 bases between them. The CDR3 spans 16 residues. In germline, CDR1 is MGHRA, CDR2 YSYEKL. CDR3 DNA sequence: TGCGCCAGCAGCCAAGTCGACAGGGGACTACAAGAGACCCAGTACTTC. It yields the protein CASSQVDRGLQETQYF.

This clonotype was seen a handful of times. As DNA, the CDR3 is TGTGCCAGCAGTTTAAGCGGTGCCGTGCCATCAGATACGCAGTATTTT. Encoded protein: CASSLSGAVPSDTQYF. This chain connects TRBV12-3 or TRBV12-4 to TRBJ2-3, with D perhaps matching TRBD2 (5 bases). CDR3 length: 16 amino acids. V dropped 2 bases and J dropped 4 bases, with 16 bases sitting between them.

This chain links TRBV4-2 with TRBJ2-1; D gene ambiguous. V was shortened by 9 bases and J by 4 bases, with 13 bases between the two germline ends. The germline gives CDR1 LGHNA, CDR2 YNFKEQ. The CDR3 consists of 13 residues. The CDR3: CASAIDVYNEQFF. The CDR3 nucleotides read TGTGCCAGTGCGATTGACGTGTACAATGAGCAGTTCTTC.

This chain links TRBV4-3 with TRBJ2-7; possibly TRBD2 for D (6 bases). CDR3 size: 15 residues. CDR1 and CDR2 from the germline V gene are LGHNA and YSLEER. The germline V and J ends were trimmed by 0 bases and 3 bases, with 12 bases remaining between them. The DNA of the CDR3 is TGCGCCAGCAGCCAAGATATAAATAGCGGCTACGAGCAGTACTTC. Protein product: CASSQDINSGYEQYF.

A few counts support this clonotype. The rearrangement uses TRBV6-6 and TRBJ2-3; TRBD2 matches 10 bases. From germline, CDR1 is MNHNY and CDR2 SVGAGI (reference sequence). The trim removed 2 bases at V and 3 bases at J, leaving 8 bases unmatched. The CDR3 runs 17 residues. In DNA form, the CDR3 reads TGTGCCAGCAGTTACGGATTCAAGCGGGAGGGGACAGATACGCAGTATTTT. Protein sequence: CASSYGFKREGTDTQYF.

As for this clonotype: A read error is possible here, since a much larger clone lies one base away. V gene TRBV7-6 combines with J gene TRBJ2-1; 8 nucleotides match TRBD2. J was trimmed by 9 bases and V by 5 bases; bases with no gene match: 12. This CDR3 is 15 amino acids long. CDR1 and CDR2 from the germline V gene are SGHVS and FNYEAQ. The CDR3 reads CASSTGRAGEAEQFF. The CDR3 DNA is TGTGCCAGCAGCACGGGACGAGCGGGAGAAGCTGAGCAGTTCTTC.

V gene TRBV11-2 combines with J gene TRBJ2-3; D is uncertain. Germline V gives CDR1 SGHAT, CDR2 FQNNGV. This CDR3 is built from 15 residues. Trimming took off 1 base at V and 3 bases at J, with 11 bases between the two ends. CDR3: CASSLVLGSTDTQYF. The CDR3 DNA follows: TGTGCCAGCAGCTTAGTGTTGGGGTCTACAGATACGCAGTATTTT.

This clonotype has only a few counts. The chain recombines TRBV2 with TRBJ1-6; 7 nucleotides agree with TRBD1. V lost 7 bases to trimming and J lost 4 bases; unmatched junction nucleotides: 7. The CDR3 loop spans 15 amino acids. CDR1 SNHLY and CDR2 FYNNEI come from the germline V gene. The CDR3 DNA reads as TGTGCCAGCAACCTAGGGACAGCATATAATTCACCCCTCCACTTT. Translated: CASNLGTAYNSPLHF.

The chain employs TRBV10-3 and TRBJ2-2; D is ambiguous. There are 12 residues in the CDR3. V was trimmed by 3 bases and J by 2 bases, leaving 1 base between them. Germline assignment: CDR1 ENHRY and CDR2 SYGVKD. The DNA for the CDR3 is TGTGCCATCAGTGATAACACCGGGGAGCTGTTTTTT. Translated, it gives CAISDNTGELFF.

V gene TRBV20-1 combines with J gene TRBJ1-5; D is ambiguous. V was trimmed by 5 bases and J by 5 bases, leaving 13 bases between them. The CDR3 has 13 amino acids. CDR1 is DFQATT, CDR2 SNEGSKA, per germline (reference sequence). Here the CDR3 reads CSAQGSPDQPQHF. CDR3 nucleotide sequence: TGCAGTGCTCAAGGGTCCCCCGATCAGCCCCAGCATTTT.